This T cell receptor beta chain was found in a study of beta chain features in type 1 diabetes. General study points: Across all four CD4+ subsets, people with type 1 diabetes showed modestly shorter TCRB CDR3s.

Germline CDR1 SGHTA, CDR2 FQGNSA. Trimming at V came to 0 bases and at J to 3 bases, leaving 5 bases not matched to a gene. There are 16 residues in the CDR3. Worth noting for this clone: What it binds is not known.

What was sequenced were expressed TCRB transcripts, since all of the isolated RNA had been reverse transcribed. Sequencing used immunoSEQ multiplex PCR; TCRdb keeps in-frame clones, though not all of them. The sample carries hundreds of thousands of clones, 6.5% to 10% recorded once. The V and J genes are TRBV7-2 and TRBJ2-1, with 7 bases matching TRBD2. The TCR comes from a woman between 18 and 29 years old in good health. Sequencing input: central memory CD4+ T cells from blood. For the CDR3, the DNA is TGTGCCAGCAGCTTAGCACCAGCGGGATTCTACAATGAGCAGTTCTTC. Translation: CASSLAPAGFYNEQFF.